This TCR beta chain was sequenced in a study of blood T cell repertoires in COVID-19. Study overall: From the United States, Italy and Spain came samples of acute and convalescent COVID-19. Sources were T cells, B-cell-depleted T cells, or PBMCs; the material itself was cDNA or gDNA.

Source study methods: The authors estimated nucleated cell counts from reference gene primer amplification. Some clones are missing from TCRdb's copy, which holds only in-frame ones; the method was immunoSEQ multiplex PCR. D and trimming were read from the DNA, whereas the V and J calls and clone size are those reported in that table. In the table there are 75,000 to 100,000 clones, about 83% of which are singletons. The germline V gene encodes CDR1 SGHNT and CDR2 YENEEA. This CDR3 region has 18 residues. J was trimmed by 8 bases and V by 1 base; bases with no gene match: 14. The rearrangement uses TRBV11-3 and TRBJ2-1; 10 bases line up with TRBD2. This TCR came from a human donor in a cohort sampled during active COVID-19. What was sequenced was peripheral blood. DNA of the CDR3: TGTGCCAGCAGCTTAGGCGAAACGATAGCGGGGGGTCGGGATGAGCAGTTCTTC. This codes for CASSLGETIAGGRDEQFF.